This TCR beta chain was captured in a study of blood T cells in healthy people across ages. Study observations and caveats: The study found more naive CD4+ cells and higher diversity in long-lived than aged donors.

The CDR3 runs 13 residues. The V gene's germline CDR1 is LGHNA and CDR2 YSLEER. A remark on this clonotype: What it binds is unknown. At one of its ends the junction is not consistent with the germline gene, which may arise from a read error.

Through a sample-barcoded 5' primer and a J-beta primer mix, a second PCR was run for 7 to 11 cycles. TCRdb fed the 5' RACE reads into MiXCR, producing one record per CDR3 protein. In the table there are roughly 830,000 distinct CDR3 sequences, less than 80% of which are singletons. Sequencing used blood. The V call is TRBV4-3, the J call TRBJ2-1; D perhaps matches TRBD2 (5 bases). This TCR was recovered from a man between 25 and 39 years old in good health. CDR3 amino acids: CASNQGGSDEQFF. The CDR3 coding sequence is TGCGCCAGCAACCAAGGTGGGAGCGATGAGCAGTTCTTC.